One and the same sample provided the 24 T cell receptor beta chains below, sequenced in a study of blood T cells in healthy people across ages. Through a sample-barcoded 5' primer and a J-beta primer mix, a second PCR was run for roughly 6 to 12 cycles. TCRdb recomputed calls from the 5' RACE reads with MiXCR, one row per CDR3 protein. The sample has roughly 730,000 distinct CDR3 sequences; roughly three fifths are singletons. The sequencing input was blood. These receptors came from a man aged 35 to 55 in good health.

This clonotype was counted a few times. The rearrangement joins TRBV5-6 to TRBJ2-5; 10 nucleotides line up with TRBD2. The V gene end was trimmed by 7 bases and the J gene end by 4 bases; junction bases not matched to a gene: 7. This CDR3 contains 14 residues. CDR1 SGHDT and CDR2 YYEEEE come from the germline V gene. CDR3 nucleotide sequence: TGTGCCAGCCAGACTAGCGGGCGGTTAGAGACCCAGTACTTC. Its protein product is CASQTSGRLETQYF.

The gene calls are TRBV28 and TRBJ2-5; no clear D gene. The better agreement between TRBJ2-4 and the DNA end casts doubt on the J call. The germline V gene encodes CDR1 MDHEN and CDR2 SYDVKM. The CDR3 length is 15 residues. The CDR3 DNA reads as TGTGCCAGCAGTTTATTTGGTCTGAACAAAAACATTCAGTACTTC. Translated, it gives CASSLFGLNKNIQYF.

The CDR3 DNA is TGCAGTGCTCCAGGCTCCGGGCCTGAGACCCAGTTCTTC. Translated, it gives CSAPGSGPETQFF. The rearrangement links TRBV20-1 to TRBJ2-5; D not resolved. The J call is in doubt because the DNA end fits TRBJ2-1 better. The CDR3 runs to 13 residues. Germline V gene data show CDR1 as DFQATT and CDR2 as SNEGSKA (reference sequence).

The CDR3 protein is CASSGYTRTGNYGYTF. The CDR3 region has the DNA TGTGCCAGCAGTGGATATACTCGGACAGGAAACTATGGCTACACCTTC. The chain has TRBV25-1 and TRBJ1-2, with 7 bases fitting TRBD1. The trim removed 4 bases at V and 2 bases at J, leaving 10 bases unmatched. The CDR3 has 16 residues. CDR1 is MGHDK, CDR2 SYGVNS, per germline.

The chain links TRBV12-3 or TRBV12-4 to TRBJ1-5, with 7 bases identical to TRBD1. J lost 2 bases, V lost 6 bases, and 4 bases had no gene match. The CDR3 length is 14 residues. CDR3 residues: CASRYGQGNQPQHF. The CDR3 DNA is TGTGCCAGCAGATACGGACAGGGCAATCAGCCCCAGCATTTT.

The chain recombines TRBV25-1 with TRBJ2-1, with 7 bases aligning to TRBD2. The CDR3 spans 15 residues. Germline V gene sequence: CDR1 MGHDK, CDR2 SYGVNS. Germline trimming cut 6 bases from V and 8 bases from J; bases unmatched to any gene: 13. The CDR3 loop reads CASSPLAEGMHEQFF. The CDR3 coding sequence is TGTGCCAGCAGCCCTCTAGCGGAGGGGATGCATGAGCAGTTCTTC.

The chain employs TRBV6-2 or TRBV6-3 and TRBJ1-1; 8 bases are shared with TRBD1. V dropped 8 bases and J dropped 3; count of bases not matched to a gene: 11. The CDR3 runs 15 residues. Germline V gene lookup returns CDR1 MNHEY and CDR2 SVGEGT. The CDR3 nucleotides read TGTGCCAGCGAAAACAGGGGGAGGAAGGACACTGAAGCTTTCTTT. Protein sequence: CASENRGRKDTEAFF.

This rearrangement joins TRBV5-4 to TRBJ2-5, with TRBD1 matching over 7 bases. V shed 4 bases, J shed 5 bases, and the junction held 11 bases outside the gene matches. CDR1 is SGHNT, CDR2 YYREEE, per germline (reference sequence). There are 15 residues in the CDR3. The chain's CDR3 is CASSKGATGGETQYF. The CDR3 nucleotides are TGTGCCAGCAGCAAGGGGGCCACTGGAGGCGAGACCCAGTACTTC.

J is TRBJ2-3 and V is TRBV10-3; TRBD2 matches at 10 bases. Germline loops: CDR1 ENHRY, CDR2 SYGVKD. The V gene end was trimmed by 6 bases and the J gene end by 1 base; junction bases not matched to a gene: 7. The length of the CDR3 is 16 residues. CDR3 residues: CAISRASGSGTDTQYF. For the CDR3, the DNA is TGTGCCATCAGCAGAGCTAGCGGGAGCGGCACAGATACGCAGTATTTT.

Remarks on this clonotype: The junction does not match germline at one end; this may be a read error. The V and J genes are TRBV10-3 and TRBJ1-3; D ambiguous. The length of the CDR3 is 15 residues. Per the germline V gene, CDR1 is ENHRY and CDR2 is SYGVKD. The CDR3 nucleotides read TGTGCCATCAGTGACAACAGTCTCTCTGGAAACGCCATATATTTT. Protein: CAISDNSLSGNAIYF.

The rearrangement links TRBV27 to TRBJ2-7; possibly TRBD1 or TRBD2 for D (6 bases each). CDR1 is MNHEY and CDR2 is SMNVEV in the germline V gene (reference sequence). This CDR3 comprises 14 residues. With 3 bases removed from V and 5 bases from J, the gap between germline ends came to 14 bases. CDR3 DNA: TGTGCCAGCAGTTTGCCCGGGGGCAGGGACGAGCAGTACTTC. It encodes CASSLPGGRDEQYF.

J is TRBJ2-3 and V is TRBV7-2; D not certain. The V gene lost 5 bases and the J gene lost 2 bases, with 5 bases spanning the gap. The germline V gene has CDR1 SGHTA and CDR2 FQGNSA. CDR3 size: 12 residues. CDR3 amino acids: CASSTYTDTQYF. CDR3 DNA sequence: TGTGCCAGCAGCACCTACACAGATACGCAGTATTTT.

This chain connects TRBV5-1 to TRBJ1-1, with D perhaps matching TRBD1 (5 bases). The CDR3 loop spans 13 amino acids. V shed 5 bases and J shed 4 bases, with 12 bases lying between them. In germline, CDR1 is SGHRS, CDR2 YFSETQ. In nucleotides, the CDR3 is TGCGCCAGCAGTCATCCTAGGGGCACTGAAGCTTTCTTT. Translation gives CASSHPRGTEAFF.

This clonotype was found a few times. The CDR3 is CASSLGARVRGETQYF. CDR3 DNA: TGTGCCAGCAGCTTAGGAGCTAGGGTCAGGGGAGAGACCCAGTACTTC. The genes are TRBV5-8 and TRBJ2-5, with a weak D call TRBD1 (6 bases). The CDR3 has 16 residues. Germline CDR1 reads SGHTS; CDR2 reads YDEGEE. Trimming removed 2 bases at V and 4 bases at J, with 18 bases between.

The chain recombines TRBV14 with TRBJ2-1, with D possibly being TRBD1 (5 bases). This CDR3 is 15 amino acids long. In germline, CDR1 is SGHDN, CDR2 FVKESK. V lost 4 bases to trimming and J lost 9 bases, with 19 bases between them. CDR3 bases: TGTGCCAGCAGCCCCCGGCAGGGTCTATGGAGTGAGCAGTTCTTC. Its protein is CASSPRQGLWSEQFF. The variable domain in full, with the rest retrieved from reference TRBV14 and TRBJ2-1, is EAGVTQFPSHSVIEKGQTVTLRCDPISGHDNLYWYRRVMGKEIKFLLHFVKESKQDESGMPNNRFLAERTGGTYSTLKVQPAELEDSGVYFCASSPRQGLWSEQFFGPGTRLTVL.

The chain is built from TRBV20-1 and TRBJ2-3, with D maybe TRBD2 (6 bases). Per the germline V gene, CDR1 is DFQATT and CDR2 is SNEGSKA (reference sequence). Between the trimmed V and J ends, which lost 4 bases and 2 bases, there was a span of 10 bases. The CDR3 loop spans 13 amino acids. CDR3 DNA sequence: TGCAGTGCTACGGGACTGCACACAGATACGCAGTATTTT. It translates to CSATGLHTDTQYF.

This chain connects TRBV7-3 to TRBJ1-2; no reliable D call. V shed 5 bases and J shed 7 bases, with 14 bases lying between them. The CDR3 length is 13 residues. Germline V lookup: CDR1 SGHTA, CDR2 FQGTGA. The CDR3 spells CASSPQIDSGYTF. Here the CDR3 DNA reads TGTGCCAGCAGCCCGCAAATTGATTCTGGCTACACCTTC.

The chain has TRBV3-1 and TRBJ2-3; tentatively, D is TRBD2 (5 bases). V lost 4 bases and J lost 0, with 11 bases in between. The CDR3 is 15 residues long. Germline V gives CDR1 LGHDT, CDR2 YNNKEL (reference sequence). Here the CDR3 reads CASSLTRTSTDTQYF. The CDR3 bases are TGTGCCAGCAGCCTCACCCGGACTAGCACAGATACGCAGTATTTT.

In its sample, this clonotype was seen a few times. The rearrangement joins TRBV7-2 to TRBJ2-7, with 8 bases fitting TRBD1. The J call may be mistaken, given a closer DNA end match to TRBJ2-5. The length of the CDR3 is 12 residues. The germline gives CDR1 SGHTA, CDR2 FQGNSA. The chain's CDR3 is CASTHRGETQYF. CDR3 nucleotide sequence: TGTGCCAGCACCCACAGGGGGGAGACCCAGTACTTC.

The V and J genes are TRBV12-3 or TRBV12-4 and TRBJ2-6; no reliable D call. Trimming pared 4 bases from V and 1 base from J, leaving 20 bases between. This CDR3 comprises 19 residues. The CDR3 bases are TGTGCCAGCAGTTCCCCCTCGATCAACTACCCTTCTGGGGCCAACGTCCTGACTTTC. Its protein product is CASSSPSINYPSGANVLTF.

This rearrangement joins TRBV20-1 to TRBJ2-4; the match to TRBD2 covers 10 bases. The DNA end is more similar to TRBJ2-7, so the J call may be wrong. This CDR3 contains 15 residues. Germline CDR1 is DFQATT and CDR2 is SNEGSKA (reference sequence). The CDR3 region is CSAVVSGRAADEQYF. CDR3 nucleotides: TGCAGTGCTGTTGTGAGCGGGAGGGCCGCAGACGAGCAGTACTTC.

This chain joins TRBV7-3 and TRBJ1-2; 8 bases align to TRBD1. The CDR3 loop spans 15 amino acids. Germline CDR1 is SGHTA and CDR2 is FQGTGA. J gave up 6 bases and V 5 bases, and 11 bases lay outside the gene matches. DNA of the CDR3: TGTGCCAGCAGCCAGGCGCCGACAGGGGCGAATGGCTACACCTTC. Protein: CASSQAPTGANGYTF.

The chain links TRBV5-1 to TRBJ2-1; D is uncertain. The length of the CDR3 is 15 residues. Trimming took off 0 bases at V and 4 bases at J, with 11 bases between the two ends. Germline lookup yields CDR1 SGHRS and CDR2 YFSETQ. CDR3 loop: CASSLEGHLYNEQFF. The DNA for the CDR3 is TGCGCCAGCAGCTTGGAAGGGCACCTTTACAATGAGCAGTTCTTC.

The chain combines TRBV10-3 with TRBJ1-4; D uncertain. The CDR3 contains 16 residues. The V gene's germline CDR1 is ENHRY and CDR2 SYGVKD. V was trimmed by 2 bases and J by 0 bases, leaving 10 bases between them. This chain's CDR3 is CAISEEGQATNEKLFF. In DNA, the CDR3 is TGTGCCATCAGTGAGGAAGGGCAGGCAACTAATGAAAAACTGTTTTTT.